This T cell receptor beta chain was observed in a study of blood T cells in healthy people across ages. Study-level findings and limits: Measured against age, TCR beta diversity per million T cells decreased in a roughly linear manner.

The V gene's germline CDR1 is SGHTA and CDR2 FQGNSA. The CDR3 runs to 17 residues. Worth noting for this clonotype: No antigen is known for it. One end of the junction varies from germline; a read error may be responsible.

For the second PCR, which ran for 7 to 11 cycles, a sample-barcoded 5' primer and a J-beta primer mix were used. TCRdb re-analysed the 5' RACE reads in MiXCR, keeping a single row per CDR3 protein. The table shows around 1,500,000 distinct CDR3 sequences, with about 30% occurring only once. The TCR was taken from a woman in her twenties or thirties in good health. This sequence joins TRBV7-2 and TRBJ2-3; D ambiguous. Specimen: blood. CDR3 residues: CASSYQLGGKGTDTQYF. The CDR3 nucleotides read TGTGCCAGCAGCTACCAATTAGGTGGGAAAGGCACGGATACGCAGTATTTT. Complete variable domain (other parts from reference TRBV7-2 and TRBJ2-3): GAGVSQSPSNKVTEKGKDVELRCDPISGHTALYWYRQSLGQGLEFLIYFQGNSAPDKSGLPSDRFSAERTGGSVSTLTIQRTQQEDSAVYLCASSYQLGGKGTDTQYFGPGTRLTVL.